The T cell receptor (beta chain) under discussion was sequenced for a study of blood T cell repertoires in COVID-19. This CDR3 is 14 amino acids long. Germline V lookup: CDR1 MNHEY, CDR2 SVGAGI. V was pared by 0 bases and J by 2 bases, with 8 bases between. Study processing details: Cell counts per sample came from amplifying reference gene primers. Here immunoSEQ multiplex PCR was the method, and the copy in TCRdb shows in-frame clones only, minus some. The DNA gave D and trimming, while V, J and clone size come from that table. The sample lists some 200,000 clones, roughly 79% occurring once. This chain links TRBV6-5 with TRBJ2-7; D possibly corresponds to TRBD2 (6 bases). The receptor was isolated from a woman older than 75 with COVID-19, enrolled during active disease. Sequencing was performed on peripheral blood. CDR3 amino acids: CASSYSPGAYEQYF. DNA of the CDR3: TGTGCCAGCAGTTACTCGCCGGGGGCCTACGAGCAGTACTTC.